The 14 T cell receptor beta chains below come from one sample, sequenced in a study of Ad26.COV2.S vaccination and SARS-CoV-2 variants. Produced via immunoSEQ multiplex PCR; TCRdb's table is partial and in-frame only. The sample gives 500,000 or so clones, roughly nine tenths of which show up once; about 13% is in the top ten. As to treatment: some 20 received Ad26.COV2.S at low or high dose, single or two shots; about 5 received placebo; per-sample allocation not given. On day 63 after the first injection, vaccine and placebo recipients gave samples. Sequences were derived from peripheral blood, sampled in a trial of Ad26.COV2.S vaccine versus placebo. The receptors here all came from a person between 18 and 59 years old who received the Ad26.COV2.S COVID-19 vaccine or a placebo.

J is TRBJ1-2 and V is TRBV7-9; TRBD1 matches 8 bases. The CDR3 is 13 residues long. V trimming: 5 bases; J trimming: 8 bases; junction bases outside the gene matches: 7. CDR1 SEHNR and CDR2 FQNEAQ come from the germline V gene (reference sequence). DNA for the CDR3: TGTGCCAGCAGCCGACAGGGGCGAAGGGGCTACACCTTC. Residues: CASSRQGRRGYTF.

The chain is built from TRBV27 and TRBJ2-6, with 7 bases identical to TRBD2. This CDR3 has 18 amino acids. After removal of 2 bases from V and 0 bases from J, the junction contained 7 bases not matched to a gene. Germline loops: CDR1 MNHEY, CDR2 SMNVEV (reference sequence). The CDR3 bases are TGTGCCAGCAGTTTACGACGGGGGGTGAGCTCTGGGGCCAACGTCCTGACTTTC. Its protein is CASSLRRGVSSGANVLTF.

With respect to this clone: Other nucleotide sequences in the sample specify the same CDR3. The V gene is TRBV30, the J gene TRBJ1-5; D call uncertain. V lost 0 bases to trimming and J lost 5 bases, with 8 bases between them. The CDR3 runs 13 residues. From germline, CDR1 is GTSNPN and CDR2 SVGIG (reference sequence). The CDR3, as DNA: TGTGCCTGGAGTGTAGGACCCGATCAGCCCCAGCATTTT. Amino acid sequence: CAWSVGPDQPQHF.

The chain has TRBV5-4 and TRBJ2-1, with a weak D call TRBD1 (6 bases). Germline V gene lookup returns CDR1 SGHNT and CDR2 YYREEE (reference sequence). Deletions cut 4 bases from V and 2 bases from J, with 13 bases between. CDR3 length: 15 amino acids. This chain's CDR3 is CASSPLGTTYNEQFF. CDR3 DNA: TGTGCCAGCAGCCCCCTTGGGACAACCTACAATGAGCAGTTCTTC.

The chain couples TRBV10-3 to TRBJ2-1; D might be TRBD2 (6 bases). V lost 5 bases, J lost 6 bases, and 17 bases lay in between. The CDR3 length is 15 residues. Germline CDR1 reads ENHRY; CDR2 reads SYGVKD. Here the CDR3 DNA reads TGTGCCATCAGTCCCGGGACTGCCTCGGGCAATGAGCAGTTCTTC. It encodes CAISPGTASGNEQFF.

V gene TRBV7-9 combines with J gene TRBJ2-5, with 13 bases identical to TRBD2. Germline V gene lookup returns CDR1 SEHNR and CDR2 FQNEAQ (reference sequence). With V trimmed by 5 bases and J by 3 bases, 15 bases remained unmatched. The CDR3 totals 19 residues. CDR3 DNA: TGTGCCAGCAGCCCCCAGCCAACTAGCGGGAGGGCCGAGAAAGAGACCCAGTACTTC. Amino acid sequence: CASSPQPTSGRAEKETQYF. The complete variable domain, with remaining parts taken from reference TRBV7-9 and TRBJ2-5, reads DTGVSQNPRHKITKRGQNVTFRCDPISEHNRLYWYRQTLGQGPEFLTYFQNEAQLEKSRLLSDRFSAERPKGSFSTLEIQRTEQGDSAMYLCASSPQPTSGRAEKETQYFGPGTRLLVL.

The chain links TRBV28 to TRBJ1-6; 9 bases match TRBD1. Germline CDR1 is MDHEN and CDR2 is SYDVKM. The CDR3 covers 14 residues. With 4 bases clipped from V and 9 bases from J, the junction kept 4 bases outside the gene matches. CDR3 nucleotide sequence: TGTGCCAGCAGTTCCACAGGGGGCTCTTCACCCCTCCACTTT. Amino acids: CASSSTGGSSPLHF.

The rearrangement links TRBV10-3 to TRBJ1-2, with 10 bases aligning to TRBD1. The trim removed 10 bases at V and 8 bases at J, leaving 10 bases unmatched. The CDR3 length is 13 residues. Germline V gene lookup returns CDR1 ENHRY and CDR2 SYGVKD. CDR3 nucleotides: TGTGCCACAACCGGGACAGGGGCTTTCGGCTACACCTTC. Translating gives CATTGTGAFGYTF.

Only one count was recorded for this clone. The CDR3 DNA sequence: TGTGCCAGCAGTTTGGATCCCAAGTACAATGAGCAGTTCTTC. It is translated as CASSLDPKYNEQFF. This chain uses TRBV28 with TRBJ2-1; D unclear. The CDR3 has 14 residues. Germline assignment: CDR1 MDHEN and CDR2 SYDVKM. Between the trimmed V and J ends, which lost 3 bases and 4 bases, there was a span of 10 bases.

The V call is TRBV11-2, the J call TRBJ1-3, with 8 bases matching TRBD1. Trimming removed 6 bases from V and 2 bases from J; junction bases left unmatched: 9. This CDR3 contains 16 residues. Germline CDR1 is SGHAT and CDR2 is FQNNGV. The CDR3 DNA sequence: TGTGCCAGCAGACACCCGACAGGGGACGCTGGAAACACCATATATTTT. The encoded protein is CASRHPTGDAGNTIYF.

This chain uses TRBV2 with TRBJ1-3, with D perhaps matching TRBD1 (5 bases). Between the trimmed V and J ends, which lost 5 bases and 2 bases, there was a span of 16 bases. The CDR3 runs to 16 residues. CDR1 is SNHLY, CDR2 FYNNEI, per germline. This CDR3 is CASSFSQGAAGNTIYF. The CDR3 DNA follows: TGTGCCAGCAGTTTTAGTCAGGGCGCGGCTGGAAACACCATATATTTT.

The chain is built from TRBV7-2 and TRBJ1-3; possible D gene TRBD1, 5 bases. This CDR3 has 15 residues. Per germline, CDR1 SGHTA and CDR2 FQGNSA. Deletions cut 1 base from V and 2 bases from J, with 9 bases between. The CDR3 DNA sequence: TGTGCCAGCAGCTTAGTCTGGGGGGCTGGAAACACCATATATTTT. Residues: CASSLVWGAGNTIYF.

The chain employs TRBV28 and TRBJ1-2; TRBD1 is a possible D gene (5 bases). CDR3 length: 15 amino acids. Germline assignment: CDR1 MDHEN and CDR2 SYDVKM. Trimming took 3 bases from V and 8 from J, leaving 19 bases between them. CDR3 region: CASSLVNGGMGGYTF. The CDR3 DNA is TGTGCCAGCAGTTTGGTTAACGGGGGAATGGGGGGCTACACCTTC.

The chain couples TRBV7-3 to TRBJ2-3; D is uncertain. CDR1 is SGHTA, CDR2 FQGTGA, per germline. The germline V and J ends were trimmed by 1 base and 2 bases, with 25 bases remaining between them. The CDR3 sequence is 20 residues long. CDR3 sequence: CASSLSIARPGLRFTDTQYF. CDR3 nucleotide sequence: TGTGCCAGCAGCTTAAGTATCGCCCGGCCCGGGCTGAGGTTCACAGATACGCAGTATTTT.